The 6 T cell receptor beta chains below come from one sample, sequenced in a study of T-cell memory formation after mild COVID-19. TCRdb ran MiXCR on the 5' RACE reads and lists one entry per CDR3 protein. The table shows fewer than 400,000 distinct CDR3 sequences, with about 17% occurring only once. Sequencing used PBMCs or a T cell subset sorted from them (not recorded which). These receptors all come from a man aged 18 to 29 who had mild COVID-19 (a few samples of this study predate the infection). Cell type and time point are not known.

CDR3 protein: CSARPGAYEQYF. DNA for the CDR3: TGCAGTGCTAGACCAGGCGCCTACGAGCAGTACTTC. This chain uses TRBV20-1 with TRBJ2-7; no clear D. Germline CDR1 is DFQATT and CDR2 is SNEGSKA (reference sequence). Trimming took 2 bases from V and 2 from J, leaving 7 bases between them. This CDR3 contains 12 residues.

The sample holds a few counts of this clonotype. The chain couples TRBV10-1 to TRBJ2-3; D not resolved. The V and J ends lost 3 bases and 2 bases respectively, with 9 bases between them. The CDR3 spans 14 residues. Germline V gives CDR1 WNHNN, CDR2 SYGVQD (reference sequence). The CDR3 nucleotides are TGCGCCAGCAGTGATGGGGAATCCACAGATACGCAGTATTTT. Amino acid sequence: CASSDGESTDTQYF.

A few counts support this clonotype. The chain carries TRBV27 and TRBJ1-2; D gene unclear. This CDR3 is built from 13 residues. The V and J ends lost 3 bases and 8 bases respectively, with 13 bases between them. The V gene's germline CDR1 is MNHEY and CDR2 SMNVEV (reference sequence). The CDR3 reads CASSFQGRLGYTF. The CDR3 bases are TGTGCCAGCAGTTTTCAAGGGCGTCTGGGCTACACCTTC.

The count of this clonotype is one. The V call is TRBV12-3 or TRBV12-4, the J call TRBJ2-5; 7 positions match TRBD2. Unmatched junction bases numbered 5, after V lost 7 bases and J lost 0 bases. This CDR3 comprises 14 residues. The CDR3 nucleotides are TGTGCCAGCAACTGGGGGGGAAACCAAGAGACCCAGTACTTC. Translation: CASNWGGNQETQYF.

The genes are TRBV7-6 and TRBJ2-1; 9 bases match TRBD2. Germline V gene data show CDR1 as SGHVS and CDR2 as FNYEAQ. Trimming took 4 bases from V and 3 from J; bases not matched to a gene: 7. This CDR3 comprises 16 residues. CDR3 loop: CASSSIAGVNYNEQFF. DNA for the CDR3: TGTGCCAGCAGCTCGATAGCGGGGGTAAACTACAATGAGCAGTTCTTC.

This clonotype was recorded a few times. The CDR3 sequence is CASSRDRGVAYGYTF. The CDR3 coding sequence is TGTGCCAGCAGCCGCGACAGGGGAGTTGCCTATGGCTACACCTTC. V is TRBV7-2 and J is TRBJ1-2, with 8 nucleotides matching TRBD1. The CDR3 runs to 15 residues. Germline V gene lookup returns CDR1 SGHTA and CDR2 FQGNSA. Germline trimming cut 5 bases from V and 4 bases from J; bases unmatched to any gene: 9.